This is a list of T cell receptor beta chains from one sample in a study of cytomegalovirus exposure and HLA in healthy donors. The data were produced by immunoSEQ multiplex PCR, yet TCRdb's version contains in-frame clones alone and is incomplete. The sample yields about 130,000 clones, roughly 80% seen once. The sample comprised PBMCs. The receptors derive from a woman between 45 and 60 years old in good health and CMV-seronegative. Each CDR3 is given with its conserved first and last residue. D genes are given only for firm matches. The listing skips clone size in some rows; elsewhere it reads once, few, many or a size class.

CDR3aa: CASSPGGQQETQYF
CDR3nt: TGTGCCAGCTCACCTGGGGGACAGCAAGAGACCCAGTACTTC
j_gene: TRBJ2-5
v_gene: TRBV18
d_gene: TRBD1
abundance: -

CDR3aa: CSSSLAPLGPSGNTIYF
CDR3nt: TGTTCCAGCAGCTTAGCCCCGTTGGGCCCCTCTGGAAACACCATATATTTT
j_gene: TRBJ1-3
v_gene: TRBV7-9
d_gene: -
abundance: -

CDR3aa: CAISEHGKGADVGEQYF
CDR3nt: TGTGCCATCAGTGAGCACGGGAAGGGTGCTGATGTGGGCGAGCAGTACTTC
j_gene: TRBJ2-7
v_gene: TRBV10-3
d_gene: -
abundance: -

CDR3aa: CASSIGGTSTDTQYF
CDR3nt: TGTGCCAGTAGTATCGGAGGTACATCCACAGATACGCAGTATTTT
j_gene: TRBJ2-3
v_gene: TRBV19
d_gene: -
abundance: once

CDR3aa: CASSNAPTPYYGYTF
CDR3nt: TGTGCCAGCAGTAACGCCCCTACCCCCTATTATGGCTACACCTTC
j_gene: TRBJ1-2
v_gene: TRBV27
d_gene: -
abundance: few

CDR3aa: CASSYRTGNTEAFF
CDR3nt: TGTGCCAGCAGTTACCGGACAGGGAACACTGAAGCTTTCTTT
j_gene: TRBJ1-1
v_gene: TRBV6-6
d_gene: TRBD1
abundance: -

CDR3aa: CASSQVFRGIQETQYF
CDR3nt: TGCGCCAGCAGCCAAGTATTCCGGGGAATCCAAGAGACCCAGTACTTC
j_gene: TRBJ2-5
v_gene: TRBV4-3
d_gene: -
abundance: -

CDR3aa: CASSRDRGTGNTIYF
CDR3nt: TGTGCCAGCAGCCGGGACAGGGGAACTGGAAACACCATATATTTT
j_gene: TRBJ1-3
v_gene: TRBV28
d_gene: TRBD1
abundance: -

CDR3aa: CASKFSGPSYEQYF
CDR3nt: TGTGCCAGCAAGTTCAGCGGGCCATCCTACGAGCAGTACTTC
j_gene: TRBJ2-7
v_gene: TRBV6-1
d_gene: -
abundance: -

CDR3aa: CASSTRTGSLNQPQHF
CDR3nt: TGTGCCAGTAGTACCCGGACAGGCTCCCTTAATCAGCCCCAGCATTTT
j_gene: TRBJ1-5
v_gene: TRBV19
d_gene: TRBD1
abundance: -

CDR3aa: CASSPRQGLSYEQYF
CDR3nt: TGCGCCAGCAGTCCAAGACAGGGCCTCTCCTACGAGCAGTACTTC
j_gene: TRBJ2-7
v_gene: TRBV5-1
d_gene: TRBD1
abundance: few

CDR3aa: CASSSHANYGYTF
CDR3nt: TGTGCCAGTAGCTCACATGCTAACTATGGCTACACCTTC
j_gene: TRBJ1-2
v_gene: TRBV19
d_gene: -
abundance: -

CDR3aa: CASNFLAGGPDTQYF
CDR3nt: TGTGCCAGCAACTTTCTAGCGGGAGGCCCAGATACGCAGTATTTT
j_gene: TRBJ2-3
v_gene: TRBV7-9
d_gene: TRBD2
abundance: -

CDR3aa: CASSLDGQGDSEAFF
CDR3nt: TGTGCCAGCAGCTTAGACGGACAGGGGGACTCTGAAGCTTTCTTT
j_gene: TRBJ1-1
v_gene: TRBV7-2
d_gene: TRBD1
abundance: -

CDR3aa: CASSGNYNEQFF
CDR3nt: TGTGCCAGCAGTGGCAACTACAATGAGCAGTTCTTC
j_gene: TRBJ2-1
v_gene: TRBV27
d_gene: -
abundance: -

CDR3aa: CASSQTPARLRTCF
CDR3nt: TGCGCCAGCAGCCAGACGCCCGCCCGACTTCGGACTTGTTTT
j_gene: TRBJ1-1
v_gene: TRBV4-1
d_gene: -
abundance: -

CDR3aa: CASSLGQVGGELFF
CDR3nt: TGTGCCAGCAGCTTAGGACAGGTCGGAGGGGAGCTGTTTTTT
j_gene: TRBJ2-2
v_gene: TRBV7-2
d_gene: -
abundance: -

CDR3aa: CASSVGGARSTDTQYF
CDR3nt: TGTGCCAGCAGCGTAGGCGGGGCGAGGTCGACAGATACGCAGTATTTT
j_gene: TRBJ2-3
v_gene: TRBV9
d_gene: -
abundance: -

CDR3aa: CASSIFAAGEADTQYF
CDR3nt: TGTGCCAGTAGTATCTTCGCCGCGGGAGAGGCAGATACGCAGTATTTT
j_gene: TRBJ2-3
v_gene: TRBV19
d_gene: TRBD2
abundance: -